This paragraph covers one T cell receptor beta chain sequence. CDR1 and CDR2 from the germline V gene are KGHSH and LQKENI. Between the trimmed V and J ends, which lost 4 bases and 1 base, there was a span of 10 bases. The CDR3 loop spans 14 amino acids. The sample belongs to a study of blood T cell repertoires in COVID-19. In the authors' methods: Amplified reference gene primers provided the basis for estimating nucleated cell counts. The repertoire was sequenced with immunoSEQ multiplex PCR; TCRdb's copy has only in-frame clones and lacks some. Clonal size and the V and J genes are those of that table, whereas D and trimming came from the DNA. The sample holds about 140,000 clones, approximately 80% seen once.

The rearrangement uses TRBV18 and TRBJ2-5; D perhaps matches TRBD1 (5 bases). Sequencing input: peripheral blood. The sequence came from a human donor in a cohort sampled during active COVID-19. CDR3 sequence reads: CASSLRQFQETQYF. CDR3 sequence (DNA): TGTGCCAGCTCACTGAGACAGTTCCAAGAGACCCAGTACTTC. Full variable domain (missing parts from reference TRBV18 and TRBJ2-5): NAGVMQNPRHLVRRRGQEARLRCSPMKGHSHVYWYRQLPEEGLKFMVYLQKENIIDESGMPKERFSAEFPKEGPSILRIQQVVRGDSAAYFCASSLRQFQETQYFGPGTRLLVL.